One TCR beta chain is described in this entry. Trimming at V came to 5 bases and at J to 2 bases, leaving 7 bases not matched to a gene. The CDR3 is 16 amino acids. The germline V gene encodes CDR1 MNHEY and CDR2 SMNVEV (reference sequence). The data stem from a study of cytomegalovirus exposure and HLA in healthy donors. PCR involved 60 Vbeta and 13 Jbeta primers. Sequenced by immunoSEQ multiplex PCR; TCRdb stores in-frame clones only, minus some. This sample has about 170,000 clones; 77% occur once, and the top ten carry 2.5% to 4%. Sequencing input: PBMCs. The chain links TRBV27 to TRBJ2-3; the match to TRBD2 covers 10 bases. The sequence was obtained from a female donor in good health and CMV-seronegative. The chain's CDR3 is CASSPIAGGSTDTQYF. The CDR3 DNA follows: TGTGCCAGCAGTCCTATAGCGGGAGGCTCCACAGATACGCAGTATTTT.